This TCR beta chain stems from a study of T cell repertoires in cytomegalovirus infection. Study-wide context: The study used recently identified HLA-C-restricted and well-studied HLA-B-restricted CMV epitopes. A matching HLA type, together with CMV infection, was signaled by public TCR beta signatures. General study points: Ex vivo, HLA-C-restricted CMV-specific TCR beta clonotypes prevailed over the rest of the response. Pooled public TCR beta family frequency picked out CMV carriers with the relevant HLA.

The germline V and J ends were trimmed by 8 bases and 1 base, with 16 bases remaining between them. Per the germline V gene, CDR1 is MNHEY and CDR2 is SMNVEV (reference sequence). The CDR3 runs 15 residues. As to this clonotype: Its target is not known.

TCRdb used MiXCR to reprocess the reads, holding one entry per CDR3 protein. The sample lists about a million distinct CDR3 sequences, roughly 30% occurring once. The rearrangement joins TRBV27 to TRBJ2-3; possibly TRBD1 or TRBD2 for D (5 bases each). Sequenced material: cultured CD8+ T cells from PBMCs, taken from culture after CMV antigen stimulation. The TCR was taken from a human donor in good health (CMV status not recorded). Some clones in this sample may be carry-over from other donors' samples. The CDR3 sequence: CASGLLGVGTDTQYF. The CDR3 DNA reads TGTGCCAGCGGCCTATTGGGGGTCGGCACAGATACGCAGTATTTT.